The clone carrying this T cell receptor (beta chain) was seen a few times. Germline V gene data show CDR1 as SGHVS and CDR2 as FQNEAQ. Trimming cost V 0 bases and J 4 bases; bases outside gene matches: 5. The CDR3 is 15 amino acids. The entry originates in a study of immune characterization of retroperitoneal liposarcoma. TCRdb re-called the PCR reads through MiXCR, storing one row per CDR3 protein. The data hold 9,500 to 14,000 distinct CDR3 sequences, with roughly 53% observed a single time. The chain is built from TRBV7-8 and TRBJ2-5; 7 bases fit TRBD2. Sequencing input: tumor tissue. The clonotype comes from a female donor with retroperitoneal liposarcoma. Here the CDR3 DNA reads TGTGCCAGCAGCTTAGCGACGGGGAGGGGAGAGACCCAGTACTTC. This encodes CASSLATGRGETQYF. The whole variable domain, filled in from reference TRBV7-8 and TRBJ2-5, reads GAGVSQSPRYKVAKRGQDVALRCDPISGHVSLFWYQQALGQGPEFLTYFQNEAQLDKSGLPSDRFFAERPEGSVSTLKIQRTQQEDSAVYLCASSLATGRGETQYFGPGTRLLVL.